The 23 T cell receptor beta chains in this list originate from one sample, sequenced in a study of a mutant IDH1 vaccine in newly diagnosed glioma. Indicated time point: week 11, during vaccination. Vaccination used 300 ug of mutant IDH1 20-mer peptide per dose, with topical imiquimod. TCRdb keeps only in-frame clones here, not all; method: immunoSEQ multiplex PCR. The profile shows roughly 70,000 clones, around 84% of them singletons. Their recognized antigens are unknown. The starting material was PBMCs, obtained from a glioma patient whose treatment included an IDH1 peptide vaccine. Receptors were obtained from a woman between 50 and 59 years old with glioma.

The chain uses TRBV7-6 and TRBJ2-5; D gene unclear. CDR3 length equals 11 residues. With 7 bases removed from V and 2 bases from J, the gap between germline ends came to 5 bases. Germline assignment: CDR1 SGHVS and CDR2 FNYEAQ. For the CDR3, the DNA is TGTGCCAGCACCTTTCAAGAGACCCAGTACTTC. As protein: CASTFQETQYF.

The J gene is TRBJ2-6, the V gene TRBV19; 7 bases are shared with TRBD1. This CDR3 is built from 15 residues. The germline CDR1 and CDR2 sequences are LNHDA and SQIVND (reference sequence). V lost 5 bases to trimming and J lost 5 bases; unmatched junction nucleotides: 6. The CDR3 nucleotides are TGTGCCAGTAGTGAGGGGACAGCCTGGGCCAACGTCCTGACTTTC. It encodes CASSEGTAWANVLTF. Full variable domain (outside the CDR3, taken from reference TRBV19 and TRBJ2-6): DGGITQSPKYLFRKEGQNVTLSCEQNLNHDAMYWYRQDPGQGLRLIYYSQIVNDFQKGDIAEGYSVSREKKESFPLTVTSAQKNPTAFYLCASSEGTAWANVLTFGAGSRLTVL.

The DNA for the CDR3 is TGCGCCAGCAGCTACCAACTTTTGGGTAGTCAGCCCCAGCATTTT. Translation gives CASSYQLLGSQPQHF. The chain links TRBV4-1 to TRBJ1-5; D ambiguous. Germline CDR1 MGHRA, CDR2 YSYEKL. Trimming took off 5 bases at V and 6 bases at J, with 17 bases between the two ends. The CDR3 totals 15 residues.

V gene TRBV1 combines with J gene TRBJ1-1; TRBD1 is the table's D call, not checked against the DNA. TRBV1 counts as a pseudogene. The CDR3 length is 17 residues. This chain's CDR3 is CTSSQDGTATPDTEAFF. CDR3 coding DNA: TGCACCAGCAGCCAAGATGGGACAGCCACCCCGGACACTGAAGCTTTCTTT.

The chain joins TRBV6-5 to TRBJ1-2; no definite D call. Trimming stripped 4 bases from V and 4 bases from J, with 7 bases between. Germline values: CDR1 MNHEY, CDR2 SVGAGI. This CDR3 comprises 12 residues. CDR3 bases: TGTGCCAGCAGTTCAGGTTCCTATGGCTACACCTTC. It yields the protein CASSSGSYGYTF.

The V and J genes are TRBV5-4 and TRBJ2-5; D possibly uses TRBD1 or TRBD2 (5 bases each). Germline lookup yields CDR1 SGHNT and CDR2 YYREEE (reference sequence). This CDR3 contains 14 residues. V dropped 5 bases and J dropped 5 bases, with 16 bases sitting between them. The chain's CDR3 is CASRLTGPLETQYF. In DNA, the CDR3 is TGTGCCAGCAGGCTGACGGGGCCCCTGGAGACCCAGTACTTC.

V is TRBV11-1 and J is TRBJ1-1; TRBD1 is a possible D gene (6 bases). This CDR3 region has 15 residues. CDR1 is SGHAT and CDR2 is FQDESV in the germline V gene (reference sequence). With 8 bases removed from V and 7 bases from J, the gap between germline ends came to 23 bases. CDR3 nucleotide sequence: TGTGCCAGCGGCCCGGGACACAATCGAGGGGATGAAGCTTTCTTT. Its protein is CASGPGHNRGDEAFF.

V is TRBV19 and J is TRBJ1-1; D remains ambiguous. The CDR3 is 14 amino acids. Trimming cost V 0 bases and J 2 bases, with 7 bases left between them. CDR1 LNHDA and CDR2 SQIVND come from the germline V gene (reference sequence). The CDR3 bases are TGTGCCAGTAGTATAGAACCCAGAAACACTGAAGCTTTCTTT. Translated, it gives CASSIEPRNTEAFF.

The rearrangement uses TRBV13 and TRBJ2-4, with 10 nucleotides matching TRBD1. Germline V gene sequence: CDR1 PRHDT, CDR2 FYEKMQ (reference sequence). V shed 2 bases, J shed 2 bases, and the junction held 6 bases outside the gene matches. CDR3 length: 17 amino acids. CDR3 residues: CASSLNLGQGTKNIQYF. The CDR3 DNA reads TGTGCCAGCAGCTTAAATCTGGGACAGGGGACCAAAAACATTCAGTACTTC.

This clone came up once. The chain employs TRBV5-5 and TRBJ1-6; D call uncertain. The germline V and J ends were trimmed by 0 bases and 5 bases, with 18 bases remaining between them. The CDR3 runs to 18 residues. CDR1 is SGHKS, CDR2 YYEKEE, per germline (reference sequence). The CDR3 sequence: CASSLARPPRQNNSPLHF. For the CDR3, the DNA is TGTGCCAGCAGCTTGGCCCGTCCACCCAGGCAGAATAATTCACCCCTCCACTTT.

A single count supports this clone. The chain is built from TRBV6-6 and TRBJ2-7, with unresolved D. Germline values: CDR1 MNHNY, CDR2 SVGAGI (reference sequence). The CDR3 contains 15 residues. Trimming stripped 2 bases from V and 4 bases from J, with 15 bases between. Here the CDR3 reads CASSYRSLLGYEQYF. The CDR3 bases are TGTGCCAGCAGTTACAGGTCCCTGCTGGGTTACGAGCAGTACTTC.

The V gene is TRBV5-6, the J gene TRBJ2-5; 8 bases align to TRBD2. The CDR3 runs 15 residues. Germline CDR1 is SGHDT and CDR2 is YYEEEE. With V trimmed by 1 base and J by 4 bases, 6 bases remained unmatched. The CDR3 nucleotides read TGTGCCAGCAGCTTGACCGGGGGGGCCGGAGAGACCCAGTACTTC. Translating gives CASSLTGGAGETQYF.

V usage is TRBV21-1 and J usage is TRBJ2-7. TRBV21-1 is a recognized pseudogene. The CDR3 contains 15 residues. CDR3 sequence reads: CASSPLGPRSYEQYF. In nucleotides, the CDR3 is TGTGCCAGCAGTCCCCTCGGCCCCCGCTCCTACGAGCAGTACTTC.

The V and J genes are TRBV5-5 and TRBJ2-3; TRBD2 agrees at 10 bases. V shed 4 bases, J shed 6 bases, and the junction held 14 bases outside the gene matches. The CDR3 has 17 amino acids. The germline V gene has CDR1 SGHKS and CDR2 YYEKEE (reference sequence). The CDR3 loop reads CASSRKLLAGVSDTQYF. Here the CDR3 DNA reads TGTGCCAGCAGCCGGAAACTGCTAGCGGGAGTATCGGATACGCAGTATTTT.

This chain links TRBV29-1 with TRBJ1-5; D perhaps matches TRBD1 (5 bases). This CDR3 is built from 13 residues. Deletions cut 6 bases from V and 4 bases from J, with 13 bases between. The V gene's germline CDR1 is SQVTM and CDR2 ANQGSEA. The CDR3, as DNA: TGCAGCGTCCAGGGAGCGGAGAATCAGCCCCAGCATTTT. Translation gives CSVQGAENQPQHF.

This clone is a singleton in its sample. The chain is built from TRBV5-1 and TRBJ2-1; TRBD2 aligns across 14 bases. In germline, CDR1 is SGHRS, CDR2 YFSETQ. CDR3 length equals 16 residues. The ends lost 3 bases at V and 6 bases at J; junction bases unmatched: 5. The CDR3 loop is CASSYYGLAGGNEQFF. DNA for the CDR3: TGCGCCAGCAGCTACTATGGACTAGCGGGGGGCAATGAGCAGTTCTTC.

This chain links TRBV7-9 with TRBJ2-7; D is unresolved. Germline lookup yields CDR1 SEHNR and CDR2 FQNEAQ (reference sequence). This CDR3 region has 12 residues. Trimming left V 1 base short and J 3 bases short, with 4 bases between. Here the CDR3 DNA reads TGTGCCAGCAGCTTAGAAATCTACGAGCAGTACTTC. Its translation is CASSLEIYEQYF. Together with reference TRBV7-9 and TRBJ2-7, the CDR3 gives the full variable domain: DTGVSQNPRHKITKRGQNVTFRCDPISEHNRLYWYRQTLGQGPEFLTYFQNEAQLEKSRLLSDRFSAERPKGSFSTLEIQRTEQGDSAMYLCASSLEIYEQYFGPGTRLTVT.

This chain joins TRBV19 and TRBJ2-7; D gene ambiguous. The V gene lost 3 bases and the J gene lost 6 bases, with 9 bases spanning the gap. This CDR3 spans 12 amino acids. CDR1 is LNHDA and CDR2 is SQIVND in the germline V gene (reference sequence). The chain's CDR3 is CASSMGQFEQYF. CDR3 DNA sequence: TGTGCCAGTAGTATGGGCCAATTCGAGCAGTACTTC.

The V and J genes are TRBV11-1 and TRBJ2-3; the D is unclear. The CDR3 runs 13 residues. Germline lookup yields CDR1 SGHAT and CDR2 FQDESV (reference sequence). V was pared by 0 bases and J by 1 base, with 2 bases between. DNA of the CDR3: TGTGCCAGCAGCTTAGCGGGCACAGATACGCAGTATTTT. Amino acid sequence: CASSLAGTDTQYF. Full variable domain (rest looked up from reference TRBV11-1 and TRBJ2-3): EAEVAQSPRYKITEKSQAVAFWCDPISGHATLYWYRQILGQGPELLVQFQDESVVDDSQLPKDRFSAERLKGVDSTLKIQPAELGDSAMYLCASSLAGTDTQYFGPGTRLTVL.

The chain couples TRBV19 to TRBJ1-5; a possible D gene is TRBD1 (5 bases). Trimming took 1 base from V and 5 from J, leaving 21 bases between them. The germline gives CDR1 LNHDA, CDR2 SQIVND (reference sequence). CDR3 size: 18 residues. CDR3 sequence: CASSIVGRVREADQPQHF. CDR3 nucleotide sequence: TGTGCCAGTAGTATAGTCGGTCGTGTCAGGGAGGCCGATCAGCCCCAGCATTTT.

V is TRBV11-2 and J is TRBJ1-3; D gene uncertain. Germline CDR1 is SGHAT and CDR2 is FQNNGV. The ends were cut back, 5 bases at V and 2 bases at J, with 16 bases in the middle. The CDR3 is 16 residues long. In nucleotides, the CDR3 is TGTGCCAGCAGCGCTAGCGCGAGTTTGACTGGAAACACCATATATTTT. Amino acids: CASSASASLTGNTIYF.

CDR3 DNA sequence: TGTGCCAGCAGCTACAAGAGGACGGTGAACACTGAAGCTTTCTTT. Protein: CASSYKRTVNTEAFF. The chain is built from TRBV7-2 and TRBJ1-1, with D uncertain. The length of the CDR3 is 15 residues. With 4 bases removed from V and 0 bases from J, the gap between germline ends came to 12 bases. Looked up from germline, CDR1 is SGHTA and CDR2 is FQGNSA.

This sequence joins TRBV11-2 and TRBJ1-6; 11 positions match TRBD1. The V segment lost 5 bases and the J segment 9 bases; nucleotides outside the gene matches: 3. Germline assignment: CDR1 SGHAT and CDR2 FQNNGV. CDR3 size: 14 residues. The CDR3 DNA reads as TGTGCCAGCAGCCTAGGACAGGGGGCTTCACCCCTCCACTTT. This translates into CASSLGQGASPLHF.